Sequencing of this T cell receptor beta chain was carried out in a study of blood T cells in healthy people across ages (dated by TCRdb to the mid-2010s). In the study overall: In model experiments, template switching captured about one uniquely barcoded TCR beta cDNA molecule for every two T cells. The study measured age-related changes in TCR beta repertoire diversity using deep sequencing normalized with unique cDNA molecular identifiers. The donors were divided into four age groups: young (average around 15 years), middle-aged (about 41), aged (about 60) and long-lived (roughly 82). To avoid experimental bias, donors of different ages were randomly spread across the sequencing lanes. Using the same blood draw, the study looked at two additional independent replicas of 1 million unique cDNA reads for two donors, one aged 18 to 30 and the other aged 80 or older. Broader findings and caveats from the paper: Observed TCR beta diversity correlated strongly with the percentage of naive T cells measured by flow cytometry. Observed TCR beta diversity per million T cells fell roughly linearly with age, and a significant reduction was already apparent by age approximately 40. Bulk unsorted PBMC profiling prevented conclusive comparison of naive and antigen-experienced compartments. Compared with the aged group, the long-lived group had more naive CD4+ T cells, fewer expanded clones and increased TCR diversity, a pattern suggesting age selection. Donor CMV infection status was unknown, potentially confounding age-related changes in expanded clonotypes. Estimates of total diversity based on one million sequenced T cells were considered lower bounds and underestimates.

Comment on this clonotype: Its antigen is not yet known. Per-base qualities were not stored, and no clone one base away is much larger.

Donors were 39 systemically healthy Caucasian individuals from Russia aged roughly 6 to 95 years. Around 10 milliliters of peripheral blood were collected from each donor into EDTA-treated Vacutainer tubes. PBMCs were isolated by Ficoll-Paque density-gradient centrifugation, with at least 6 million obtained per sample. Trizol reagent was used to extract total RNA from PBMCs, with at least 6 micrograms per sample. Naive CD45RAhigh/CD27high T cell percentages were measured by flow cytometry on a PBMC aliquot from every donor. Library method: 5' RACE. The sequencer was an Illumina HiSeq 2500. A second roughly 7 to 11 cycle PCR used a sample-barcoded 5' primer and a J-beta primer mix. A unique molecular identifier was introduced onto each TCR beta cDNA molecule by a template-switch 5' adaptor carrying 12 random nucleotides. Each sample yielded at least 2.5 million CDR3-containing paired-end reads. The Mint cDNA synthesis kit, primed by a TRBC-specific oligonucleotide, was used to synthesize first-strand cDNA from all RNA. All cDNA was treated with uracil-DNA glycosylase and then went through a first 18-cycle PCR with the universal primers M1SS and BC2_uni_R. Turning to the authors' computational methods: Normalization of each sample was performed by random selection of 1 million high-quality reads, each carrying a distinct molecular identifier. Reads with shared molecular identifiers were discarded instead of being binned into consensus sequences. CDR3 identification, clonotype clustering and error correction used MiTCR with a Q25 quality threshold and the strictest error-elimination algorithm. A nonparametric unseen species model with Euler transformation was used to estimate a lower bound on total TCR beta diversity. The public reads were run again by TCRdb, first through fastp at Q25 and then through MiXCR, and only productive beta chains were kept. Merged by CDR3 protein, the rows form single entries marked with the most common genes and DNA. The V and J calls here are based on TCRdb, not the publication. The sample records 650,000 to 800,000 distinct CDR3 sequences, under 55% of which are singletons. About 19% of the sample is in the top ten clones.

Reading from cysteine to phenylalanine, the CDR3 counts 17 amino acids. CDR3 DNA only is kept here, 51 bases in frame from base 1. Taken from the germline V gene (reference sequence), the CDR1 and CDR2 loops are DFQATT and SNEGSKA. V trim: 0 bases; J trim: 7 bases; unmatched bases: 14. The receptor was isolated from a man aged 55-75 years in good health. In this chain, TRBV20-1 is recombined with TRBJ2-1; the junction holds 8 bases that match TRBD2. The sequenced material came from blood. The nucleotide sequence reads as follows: TGCAGTGCTAGAGATCCCCTTATGGGCGGGGGGTTTAATGAGCAGTTCTTC. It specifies CSARDPLMGGGFNEQFF.